This is a list of T cell receptor beta chains from one sample in a study of T-cell reconstitution after alpha-beta-depleted transplantation in children. TCRdb independently ran MiXCR on the PCR reads; one entry per CDR3 protein. Here the sample spans hundreds of thousands of distinct CDR3 sequences, roughly a tenth being singletons. The specimen comprised PBMCs, sampled before TCRalphabeta/CD19-depleted stem cell transplant. The receptors stem from a child under 10 years old with inherited bone marrow failure, due to receive a stem cell transplant. CDR3s include the opening cysteine and the closing phenylalanine or tryptophan. Fields, in order: V gene, clone size, D gene, J gene, CDR3 protein, CDR3 DNA. The D gene is left open where the match is weak. Clone size is given for some rows only: seen once, a few or many times, or a class if the clone is expanded.

>TRBV29-1|many|TRBD1|TRBJ2-1
CSVDRGWDNEQFF
TGCAGCGTTGACAGGGGGTGGGACAATGAGCAGTTCTTC
>TRBV20-1|-|TRBD2|TRBJ2-1
CCARGAGGMVRYNEQFF
TGCTGTGCTAGAGGAGCGGGAGGAATGGTGCGCTACAATGAGCAGTTCTTC
>TRBV30|many|-|TRBJ1-1
CAWSMNTEAFF
TGTGCCTGGAGCATGAACACTGAAGCTTTCTTT
>TRBV7-2|-|TRBD2|TRBJ2-5
CASRLLAGVNGGTQYF
TGTGCCAGCAGATTACTAGCGGGAGTTAATGGTGGGACCCAGTACTTC
>TRBV11-3|-|-|TRBJ2-7
CASSTGVGNEQYF
TGTGCCAGCTCCACCGGGGTGGGGAACGAGCAGTACTTC
>TRBV19|-|-|TRBJ2-1
CASSPQVHDNEQFF
TGTGCCAGTAGTCCACAGGTTCACGACAATGAGCAGTTCTTC
>TRBV15|few|-|TRBJ2-3
CATSRAKLATTDTQYF
TGTGCCACCAGCAGAGCTAAACTAGCAACCACAGATACGCAGTATTTT
>TRBV7-9|many|-|TRBJ2-5
CASSLGFRGAETQYF
TGTGCCAGCAGCTTGGGGTTTCGGGGGGCCGAGACCCAGTACTTC
>TRBV6-5|many|-|TRBJ2-2
CASSYGDNTGELFF
TGTGCCAGCAGTTACGGGGATAACACCGGGGAGCTGTTTTTT
>TRBV5-1|many|-|TRBJ2-7
CASSLDSGWTTDRRQYF
TGCGCCAGCAGCTTAGACAGCGGGTGGACTACCGACCGTAGGCAGTACTTC
>TRBV20-1|few|-|TRBJ1-1
CSATSELNTEAFF
TGCAGTGCTACCAGCGAATTGAACACTGAAGCTTTCTTT
>TRBV7-2|-|-|TRBJ2-2
CASSFKGLNTGELFF
TGTGCCAGCAGCTTCAAGGGGCTGAACACCGGGGAGCTGTTTTTT
>TRBV20-1|few|-|TRBJ2-1
CSARRGEGKQFF
TGCAGTGCTAGGAGGGGGGAGGGAAAGCAGTTCTTC
>TRBV9|many|TRBD2|TRBJ2-7
CASSVEGSGGFYEQYF
TGTGCCAGCAGCGTAGAGGGATCGGGAGGGTTCTACGAGCAGTACTTC
>TRBV7-2|many|TRBD2|TRBJ2-1
CASSLQTSGLYNEQFF
TGTGCCAGCAGCCTCCAGACTAGCGGGCTTTACAATGAGCAGTTCTTC
>TRBV7-9|many|TRBD2|TRBJ2-5
CASASGGETQYF
TGTGCCAGCGCTTCGGGGGGAGAGACCCAGTACTTC
>TRBV15|few|TRBD2|TRBJ2-1
CATSREGLAKEDEQFF
TGTGCCACCAGCAGAGAGGGACTAGCCAAAGAGGATGAGCAGTTCTTC
>TRBV5-4|-|-|TRBJ2-7
CASSPRQYTYEQYF
TGTGCCAGCAGCCCTAGACAGTATACCTACGAGCAGTACTTC
>TRBV7-2|many|-|TRBJ2-7
CASSLVGVSTSYEQYF
TGTGCCAGCAGCTTAGTCGGGGTTTCGACCTCCTACGAGCAGTACTTC
>TRBV6-1|many|TRBD2|TRBJ2-1
CASSVGAGERYNEQFF
TGTGCCAGCAGTGTGGGAGCGGGAGAGCGATACAATGAGCAGTTCTTC
>TRBV4-2|few|-|TRBJ1-3
CASSQGQVIAGNTIYF
TGTGCCAGCAGCCAAGGACAGGTTATAGCTGGAAACACCATATATTTT
>TRBV7-2|many|-|TRBJ1-1
CASTLRGENTEAFF
TGTGCCAGCACCCTCCGAGGGGAGAACACTGAAGCTTTCTTT
>TRBV20-1|many|-|TRBJ1-1
CSATTGAGTEAFF
TGCAGTGCTACCACCGGGGCAGGGACTGAAGCTTTCTTT
>TRBV7-2|few|-|TRBJ2-7
CASSFRATLYEQYF
TGTGCCAGCAGCTTTAGAGCTACCCTCTACGAGCAGTACTTC
>TRBV5-1|many|-|TRBJ2-3
CASSLDRSLNVKDTQYF
TGCGCCAGCAGCTTGGACAGGTCCCTGAACGTCAAAGATACGCAGTATTTT
>TRBV18|many|TRBD1|TRBJ1-5
CASSPTGAGTNQPQHF
TGTGCCAGCTCACCGACAGGGGCCGGAACCAATCAGCCCCAGCATTTT
>TRBV4-2|many|-|TRBJ2-3
CASSLGGADVTDTQYF
TGTGCCAGCAGCCTGGGGGGAGCCGATGTCACAGATACGCAGTATTTT
>TRBV11-2|many|TRBD1|TRBJ2-7
CASSQDRVGEQYF
TGTGCCAGCAGCCAGGACAGGGTTGGGGAGCAGTACTTC
>TRBV10-3|many|-|TRBJ2-7
CAISYMARTSYEQYF
TGTGCCATCAGTTATATGGCACGGACCTCCTACGAGCAGTACTTC
>TRBV20-1|-|TRBD2|TRBJ2-3
CSAEGGGADTQYF
TGCAGTGCTGAGGGTGGGGGGGCAGATACGCAGTATTTT
>TRBV7-2|-|TRBD1|TRBJ2-1
CASSSDRLEQFF
TGTGCCAGCAGCTCGGACAGGCTTGAGCAGTTCTTC
>TRBV6-6|few|-|TRBJ2-7
CASGWSGNYEQYF
TGTGCCAGCGGGTGGTCAGGGAACTACGAGCAGTACTTC
>TRBV5-1|many|TRBD1|TRBJ2-5
CASSPRTGQETQYF
TGCGCCAGCAGCCCCCGGACAGGGCAGGAGACCCAGTACTTC
>TRBV7-2|many|-|TRBJ2-7
CASSLHPPYEQYF
TGTGCCAGCAGCCTACACCCACCTTACGAGCAGTACTTC
>TRBV29-1|many|TRBD1|TRBJ2-1
CSVDPDRNEQFF
TGCAGCGTTGACCCGGACAGGAATGAGCAGTTCTTC
>TRBV7-2|few|-|TRBJ2-3
CASSLAPRAAQYF
TGTGCCAGCAGCTTAGCTCCGAGGGCCGCGCAGTATTTT
>TRBV3-1|few|-|TRBJ1-5
CASSQALLGHNQPQHF
TGTGCCAGCAGCCAAGCTCTCCTGGGGCACAATCAGCCCCAGCATTTT
>TRBV5-4|few|TRBD2|TRBJ2-5
CASSLGPTSGSTETQYF
TGTGCCAGCAGCTTGGGGCCGACTAGCGGGAGCACAGAGACCCAGTACTTC
>TRBV23-1|few|TRBD1|TRBJ2-7
CASSQSETGIYEQYF
TGCGCCAGCAGTCAGTCGGAGACAGGGATCTACGAGCAGTACTTC
>TRBV29-1|many|-|TRBJ2-5
CSVGLGETQYF
TGCAGCGTTGGGTTGGGGGAGACCCAGTACTTC
>TRBV27|many|-|TRBJ2-5
CASSPLGVRGGETQYF
TGTGCCAGCAGTCCCCTCGGGGTTAGGGGTGGAGAGACCCAGTACTTC
>TRBV7-2|-|TRBD2|TRBJ2-1
CASSYPVGSGDNEQFF
TGTGCCAGCAGCTACCCCGTTGGTAGCGGGGACAATGAGCAGTTCTTC
>TRBV12-3/TRBV12-4|many|TRBD1|TRBJ2-5
CASSFGQGPQETQYF
TGTGCCAGCAGTTTTGGACAGGGCCCTCAAGAGACCCAGTACTTC
>TRBV25-1|many|-|TRBJ2-7
CASRADSYEQYF
TGTGCCAGCAGGGCGGACAGCTACGAGCAGTACTTC
>TRBV20-1|many|TRBD2|TRBJ2-1
CSARGLAGGSEQFF
TGCAGTGCTAGAGGATTAGCGGGAGGCAGTGAGCAGTTCTTC
>TRBV13|-|-|TRBJ2-5
CASSLCQQETQYF
TGTGCCAGCAGCTTATGCCAGCAAGAGACCCAGTACTTC
>TRBV28|few|-|TRBJ2-5
CASSFFLANKETQYF
TGTGCCAGCAGTTTCTTCCTAGCGAATAAAGAGACCCAGTACTTC
>TRBV20-1|few|TRBD2|TRBJ2-1
CSARFYSGADNEQFF
TGCAGTGCTAGATTCTATAGCGGGGCCGACAATGAGCAGTTCTTC
>TRBV7-2|-|TRBD2|TRBJ2-1
CASSQGTSGIYYNEQFF
TGTGCCAGCAGCCAGGGGACTAGCGGGATATACTACAATGAGCAGTTCTTC
>TRBV11-2|many|-|TRBJ1-1
CASSLGPSAEAFF
TGTGCCAGCAGCTTAGGCCCTTCGGCTGAAGCTTTCTTT
>TRBV25-1|-|-|TRBJ2-2
CASSEWEGAAGELFF
TGTGCCAGCAGTGAATGGGAAGGGGCGGCCGGGGAGCTGTTTTTT
>TRBV5-6|many|-|TRBJ2-7
CASSLGIYEQYF
TGTGCCAGCAGCTTGGGGATCTACGAGCAGTACTTC
>TRBV29-1|many|TRBD2|TRBJ2-5
CSDSTSGRGLETQYF
TGCAGCGACTCGACTAGCGGGAGAGGTTTAGAGACCCAGTACTTC
>TRBV21-1|many|-|TRBJ2-1
CASSSRPGQFF
TGTGCCAGCAGTTCTAGGCCGGGGCAGTTCTTC
>TRBV7-2|-|-|TRBJ2-7
CASSLYSSSGYEQYF
TGTGCCAGCAGCTTATACAGTTCATCGGGCTACGAGCAGTACTTC